Sequencing of this TCR beta chain was carried out in a study of T cell responses to AZD1222 COVID-19 vaccine. Regarding the study as a whole: Following two doses of AZD1222, Spike-specific TCR breadth and depth rose. Among the donors, most were white British and more were female, and clonal diversity was possibly underestimated.

CDR3 size: 13 residues. CDR1 and CDR2 from the germline V gene are MGHRA and YSYEKL. Losses at the gene ends were 4 bases for V and 4 bases for J; bases not matched to a gene: 1. As for this clone: No antigen is known for it.

The repertoire was sequenced with immunoSEQ multiplex PCR; TCRdb's copy has only in-frame clones and lacks some. The data contain some 71,000 clones, 65% to 85% of them seen just once; the ten biggest clones take up approximately 9.8%. The source was peripheral blood, collected on day 0 of AZD1222 vaccination. The TCR originated in an adult in good health. This sequence joins TRBV4-1 and TRBJ2-7, with 10 bases fitting TRBD1. The CDR3 DNA sequence: TGCGCCAGCAGCCGGGACAGGGGATACGAGCAGTACTTC. Translation: CASSRDRGYEQYF.